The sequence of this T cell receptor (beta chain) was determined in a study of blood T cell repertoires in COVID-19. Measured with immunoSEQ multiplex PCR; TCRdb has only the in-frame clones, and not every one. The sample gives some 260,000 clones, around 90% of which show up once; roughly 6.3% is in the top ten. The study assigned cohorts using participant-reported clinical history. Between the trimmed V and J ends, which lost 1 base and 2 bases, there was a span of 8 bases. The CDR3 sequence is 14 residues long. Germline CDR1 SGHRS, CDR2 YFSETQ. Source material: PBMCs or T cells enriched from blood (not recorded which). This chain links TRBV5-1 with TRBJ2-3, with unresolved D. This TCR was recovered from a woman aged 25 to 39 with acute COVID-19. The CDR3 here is CASSLKSPTDTQYF. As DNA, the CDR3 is TGCGCCAGCAGCTTGAAGAGCCCCACAGATACGCAGTATTTT.